Listed below are T cell receptor beta chains from one sample, sequenced in a study of blood T cell repertoires in COVID-19. Data came from immunoSEQ multiplex PCR; TCRdb stores just in-frame clones and leaves some out. The sample records some 390,000 clones, around 84% being singletons. Sequences were obtained from peripheral blood. The receptors originated from a human donor in a cohort sampled during active COVID-19. CDR3s include the opening cysteine and the closing phenylalanine or tryptophan. The D gene is left open where the match is weak. A clone size is listed for some rows: how often the clone was seen (once, few, many), or a class if it is expanded.

v_call,clone_size,d_call,j_call,cdr3_aa,cdr3_nt
TRBV3-1/TRBV3-2,-,-,TRBJ2-3,CASSQGWTSTDTQYF,TGTGCCAGCAGCCAAGGCTGGACTAGCACAGATACGCAGTATTTT
TRBV28,-,TRBD2,TRBJ2-1,CASSLFGLANEQFF,TGTGCCAGCAGTTTATTCGGACTAGCGAATGAGCAGTTCTTC
TRBV11-3,-,TRBD2,TRBJ2-1,CASSSFLAGGSNEQFF,TGTGCCAGCAGCTCCTTTCTAGCGGGAGGATCGAATGAGCAGTTCTTC
TRBV12-3/TRBV12-4,-,-,TRBJ2-5,CASSLGHRETQYF,TGTGCCAGCAGTTTGGGACACCGAGAGACCCAGTACTTC
TRBV7-8,-,-,TRBJ2-7,CASSLNAGDYEQYF,TGTGCCAGCAGCTTAAATGCCGGAGACTACGAGCAGTACTTC
TRBV7-2,-,TRBD2,TRBJ2-7,CASSSVAGGRGEQYF,TGTGCCAGCAGCTCCGTAGCGGGGGGGCGTGGCGAGCAGTACTTC
TRBV4-2,-,-,TRBJ2-6,CASSPEDFSGANVLTF,TGTGCCAGCAGCCCGGAGGACTTTTCTGGGGCCAACGTCCTGACTTTC
TRBV11-3,-,-,TRBJ2-6,CASSFRHGGANVLTF,TGTGCCAGCAGCTTCCGACACGGAGGGGCCAACGTCCTGACTTTC
TRBV7-8,-,TRBD1,TRBJ2-7,CASSFGQDNYEQYF,TGTGCCAGCAGCTTCGGACAGGACAACTACGAGCAGTACTTC
TRBV19,once,-,TRBJ2-1,CASSFRDTEQFF,TGTGCCAGTAGTTTCCGGGACACTGAGCAGTTCTTC
TRBV9,once,-,TRBJ1-5,CASSGGGGDNQPQHF,TGTGCCAGCAGCGGCGGGGGGGGTGACAATCAGCCCCAGCATTTT
TRBV19,-,TRBD1,TRBJ1-5,CASSAWTGNTNSNQPQHF,TGTGCCAGTAGTGCTTGGACAGGTAATACTAATAGCAATCAGCCCCAGCATTTT
TRBV11-2,-,-,TRBJ2-1,CASSFGGNNEQFF,TGTGCCAGCAGCTTTGGGGGCAACAATGAGCAGTTCTTC
TRBV3-1/TRBV3-2,-,TRBD2,TRBJ2-7,CASSQDHSGKLYEQYF,TGTGCCAGCAGCCAAGATCATAGCGGGAAGCTTTACGAGCAGTACTTC
TRBV7-9,-,-,TRBJ2-2,CASSHSTGTGELFF,TGTGCCAGCAGCCATTCAACAGGGACCGGGGAGCTGTTTTTT
TRBV18,-,-,TRBJ1-2,CASSQDRTPSNYGYTF,TGTGCCAGCTCACAGGACCGGACACCTTCTAACTATGGCTACACCTTC
TRBV19,-,-,TRBJ2-2,CASSMPEVPGELFF,TGTGCCAGTAGTATGCCGGAGGTACCCGGGGAGCTGTTTTTT
TRBV18,-,TRBD1,TRBJ1-5,CASSPQGAGSGSNQPQHF,TGTGCCAGCTCACCACAGGGGGCCGGGTCGGGTAGCAATCAGCCCCAGCATTTT
TRBV5-5,-,TRBD1,TRBJ1-6,CASSFRDSHSPLHF,TGTGCCAGCAGCTTCCGGGACAGCCATTCACCCCTCCACTTT
TRBV30,-,TRBD2,TRBJ2-3,CAWSFTLSLGTSGRSTDTQYF,TGTGCCTGGAGTTTCACCTTATCCCTCGGGACTAGCGGGAGGAGCACAGATACGCAGTATTTT
TRBV7-2,-,-,TRBJ1-5,CASSLVEGKWPQHF,TGTGCCAGCAGCTTAGTAGAGGGCAAGTGGCCCCAGCATTTT
TRBV6-5,-,-,TRBJ1-4,CASSYSFQNEKLFF,TGTGCCAGCAGTTACTCGTTCCAAAATGAAAAACTGTTTTTT
TRBV6-8,-,-,TRBJ1-2,CASRKQGGGYTF,TGTGCCAGCAGGAAGCAGGGTGGTGGCTACACCTTC
TRBV10-3,-,-,TRBJ1-1,CAISSVASRAFF,TGTGCCATCAGCTCGGTAGCTAGTCGGGCTTTCTTT
TRBV15,-,TRBD1,TRBJ1-5,CATSGTFGTVNQPQHF,TGTGCCACCAGCGGAACCTTCGGGACAGTCAATCAGCCCCAGCATTTT
TRBV28,-,-,TRBJ1-4,CASRGTLSLFF,TGTGCCAGCAGGGGCACCCTCTCTCTGTTTTTT
TRBV19,-,-,TRBJ2-7,CALSPTSEQYF,TGTGCCTTGTCCCCGACTTCGGAGCAGTACTTC
TRBV19,-,TRBD1,TRBJ1-2,CASSTVTGRMGGYTF,TGTGCCAGTAGTACGGTGACAGGGCGGATGGGTGGCTACACCTTC
TRBV10-1,-,TRBD1,TRBJ2-5,CASSDPATGRETQYF,TGCGCCAGCAGTGATCCCGCGACAGGGCGAGAGACCCAGTACTTC
TRBV6-5,-,-,TRBJ2-5,CASRASSGTQYF,TGTGCCAGCAGGGCCTCGTCGGGGACCCAGTACTTC
TRBV5-5,-,TRBD2,TRBJ2-1,CASSQRLAGDMNEQFF,TGTGCCAGCAGCCAGCGACTAGCGGGAGATATGAATGAGCAGTTCTTC
TRBV6-4,-,-,TRBJ2-6,CASSEYSDGANVLTF,TGTGCCAGCAGTGAGTATAGCGACGGGGCCAACGTCCTGACTTTC
TRBV3-1/TRBV3-2,-,TRBD1,TRBJ2-2,CASSSQGAGWDTGELFF,TGTGCCAGCAGCTCACAGGGGGCGGGTTGGGACACCGGGGAGCTGTTTTTT
TRBV15,-,-,TRBJ2-2,CATSRTENTGELFF,TGTGCCACAAGCCGGACAGAGAACACCGGGGAGCTGTTTTTT
TRBV3-1/TRBV3-2,-,TRBD2,TRBJ2-4,CASSPRLGGGTDQYF,TGTGCCAGCAGCCCCCGACTAGGCGGGGGAACGGATCAGTACTTC
TRBV5-1,-,TRBD2,TRBJ2-7,CASSSSAGEPVPYEQYF,TGCGCCAGCAGCTCAAGTGCGGGAGAACCGGTTCCCTACGAGCAGTACTTC
TRBV4-1,-,-,TRBJ1-2,CASSQLSGLPYGYTF,TGCGCCAGCAGCCAGCTATCAGGGTTGCCCTATGGCTACACCTTC
TRBV13,-,-,TRBJ2-1,CASSLAGGGPYNEQFF,TGTGCCAGCAGCTTAGCGGGCGGGGGCCCTTACAATGAGCAGTTCTTC
TRBV3-1/TRBV3-2,-,-,TRBJ2-4,CASSQESRRGGDIQYF,TGTGCCAGCAGCCAAGAGAGCAGGCGGGGAGGCGACATTCAGTACTTC
TRBV5-6,-,TRBD2,TRBJ2-7,CASSRTTGGYEQYF,TGTGCCAGCAGCCGGACTACGGGGGGCTACGAGCAGTACTTC
TRBV6-2/TRBV6-3,few,-,TRBJ2-2,CASSHSGLKGRGELFF,TGTGCCAGCAGTCATTCCGGACTCAAGGGTAGGGGGGAGCTGTTTTTT
TRBV29-1,-,-,TRBJ2-7,CSVDKTGSPYEQYF,TGCAGCGTTGATAAGACAGGTTCCCCCTACGAGCAGTACTTC
TRBV28,-,TRBD2,TRBJ2-1,CASSFPLGRETWSDDEQFF,TGTGCCAGCAGTTTCCCCCTAGGGCGGGAGACGTGGAGTGATGATGAGCAGTTCTTC
TRBV28,-,-,TRBJ1-2,CASTPTKINYGYTF,TGTGCCAGCACCCCGACAAAAATCAACTATGGCTACACCTTC
TRBV2,-,TRBD1,TRBJ1-1,CASSNHRGQNTEAFF,TGTGCCAGCAGTAACCACAGGGGGCAGAACACTGAAGCTTTCTTT